These T cell receptor beta chains were read from a single sample in a study of T cell changes during pregnancy in multiple sclerosis. TCRdb keeps only in-frame clones here, not all; method: immunoSEQ multiplex PCR. Of 40,000 or so clones detected, roughly 89% appear once; the ten largest clones hold roughly 1.1%. Sequencing used CD4+ T cells from peripheral blood mononuclear cells, obtained in the first trimester of pregnancy. These TCRs come from a female donor with multiple sclerosis, enrolled in a pregnancy study. Each CDR3 is given with its conserved first and last residue. D genes are given only for firm matches. Only some rows state a clone size, as once, few, many or a class for expanded clones.

V	J	size	D	DNA	CDR3
TRBV6-4	TRBJ2-3	medium-sized	TRBD1	TGTGCCAGCAGTGACCAAGGGGGCGCGGCAGATACGCAGTATTTT	CASSDQGGAADTQYF
TRBV28	TRBJ2-3	few	TRBD2	TGTGCCAGCAGCCCTGGACTAGCGGGAGCTGATACGCAGTATTTT	CASSPGLAGADTQYF
TRBV10-2	TRBJ2-7	-	TRBD2	TGCGCCAGCAGTGAGTCGATCCTAGCGGGAAGACAATCTTCCTACGAGCAGTACTTC	CASSESILAGRQSSYEQYF
TRBV9	TRBJ2-5	-	TRBD1	TGTGCCAGCAGCATTGGGACAGGGGGTTTGTCAGAGACCCAGTACTTC	CASSIGTGGLSETQYF
TRBV19	TRBJ1-2	once	-	TGTGCCAGTAGGACTGGGGAGGGGAGTTCCACTAACTATGGCTACACCTTC	CASRTGEGSSTNYGYTF
TRBV6-1	TRBJ2-3	once	TRBD1	TGTGCCAGCAGTGAAGGGACAGGGGGCGCAGATACGCAGTATTTT	CASSEGTGGADTQYF
TRBV10-3	TRBJ2-3	-	-	TGTGCCATCAGTGAACGACAGGACACAGATACGCAGTATTTT	CAISERQDTDTQYF
TRBV7-4	TRBJ1-5	-	-	TGTGCCAGCAGCTTATGGACAGTACTCAATCAGCCCCAGCATTTT	CASSLWTVLNQPQHF
TRBV28	TRBJ2-7	once	TRBD2	TGTGCCAGCAGTTTAAGAGCGGGGCACTACGAGCAGTACTTC	CASSLRAGHYEQYF
TRBV5-1	TRBJ1-3	-	-	TGCGCCAGCAGCTTGGCAGCCAGGGGCACGACTGGAAACACCATATATTTT	CASSLAARGTTGNTIYF
TRBV7-7	TRBJ2-7	-	TRBD1	TGTGCTAGCAGCTTTGTCAGTCCCAGGGGGTTTTCAGGGGAGCAGTACTTC	CASSFVSPRGFSGEQYF
TRBV18	TRBJ2-7	-	TRBD1	TGTGCCAGCTCAGCAGACAGGGTCGGTTCCTACGAGCAGTACTTC	CASSADRVGSYEQYF